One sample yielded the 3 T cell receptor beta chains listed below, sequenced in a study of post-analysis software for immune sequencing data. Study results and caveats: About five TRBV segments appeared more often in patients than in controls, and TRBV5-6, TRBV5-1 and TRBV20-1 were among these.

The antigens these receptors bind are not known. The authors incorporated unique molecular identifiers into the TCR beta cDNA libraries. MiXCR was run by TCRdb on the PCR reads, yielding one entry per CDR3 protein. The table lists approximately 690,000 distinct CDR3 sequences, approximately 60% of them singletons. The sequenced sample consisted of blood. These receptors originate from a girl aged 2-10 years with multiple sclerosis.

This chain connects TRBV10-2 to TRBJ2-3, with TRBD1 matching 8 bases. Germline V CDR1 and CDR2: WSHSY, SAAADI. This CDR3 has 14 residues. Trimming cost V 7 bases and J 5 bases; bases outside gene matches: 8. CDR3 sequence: CASKRTGLGDTQYF. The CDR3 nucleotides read TGCGCCAGCAAAAGGACAGGGTTGGGAGATACGCAGTATTTT.

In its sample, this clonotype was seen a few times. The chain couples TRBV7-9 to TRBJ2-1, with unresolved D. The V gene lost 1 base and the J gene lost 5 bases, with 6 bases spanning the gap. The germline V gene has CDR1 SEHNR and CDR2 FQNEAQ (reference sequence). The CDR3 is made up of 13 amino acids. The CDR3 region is CASSLGNHNEQFF. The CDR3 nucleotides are TGTGCCAGCAGCTTAGGTAACCACAATGAGCAGTTCTTC.

In nucleotides, the CDR3 is TGTGCCAGCAGCTTAGATCCCGCTGAAGCTTTCTTT. Its protein product is CASSLDPAEAFF. V usage is TRBV11-2 and J usage is TRBJ1-1; D ambiguous. Trimming removed 0 bases at V and 6 bases at J, with 5 bases between. The germline V gene has CDR1 SGHAT and CDR2 FQNNGV. The CDR3 is made up of 12 amino acids.